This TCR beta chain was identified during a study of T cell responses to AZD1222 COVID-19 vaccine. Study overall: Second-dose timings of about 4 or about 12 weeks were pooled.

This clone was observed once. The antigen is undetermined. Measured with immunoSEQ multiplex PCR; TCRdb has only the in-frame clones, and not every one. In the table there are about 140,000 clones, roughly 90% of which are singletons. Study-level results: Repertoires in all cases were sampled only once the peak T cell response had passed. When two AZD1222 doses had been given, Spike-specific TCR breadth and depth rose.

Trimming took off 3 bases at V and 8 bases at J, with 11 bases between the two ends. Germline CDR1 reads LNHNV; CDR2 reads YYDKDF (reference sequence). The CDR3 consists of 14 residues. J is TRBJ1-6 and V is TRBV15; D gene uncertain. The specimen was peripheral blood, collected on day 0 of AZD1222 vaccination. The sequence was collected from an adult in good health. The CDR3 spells CATSRILEDSPLHF. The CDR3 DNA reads TGTGCCACCAGCAGGATATTGGAGGATTCACCCCTCCACTTT.